The source of this T cell receptor (beta chain) is a study of blood T cell repertoires in COVID-19. Background on the study: The United States, Italy and Spain supplied acute and convalescent COVID-19 samples. The analysed material was cDNA or gDNA that came from T cells, B-cell-depleted T cells, or PBMCs.

As originally analysed: Estimated nucleated cell counts came from reference gene primer amplification. Profiled with immunoSEQ multiplex PCR; TCRdb holds only in-frame clones, not every one. The V and J calls and the clone size are those of that table, but D and trimming were determined from the DNA. The sample shows under 250,000 clones, roughly 89% of them seen only once. This clone has just one count. The sample has other DNA sequences that encode this CDR3 too. The CDR3 sequence is 15 residues long. V lost 2 bases and J lost 3; bases outside the gene matches: 4. In germline, CDR1 is MDHEN, CDR2 SYDVKM.

Sequenced input: peripheral blood. V is TRBV28 and J is TRBJ2-3; 8 bases are shared with TRBD2. This TCR came from a man aged 60 to 75 who had recovered from COVID-19. The CDR3 sequence is CASSLPGGGTDTQYF. Here the CDR3 DNA reads TGTGCCAGCAGTTTACCGGGAGGGGGAACAGATACGCAGTATTTT.